This T cell receptor beta chain was captured in a study of blood T cell repertoires in COVID-19. The V gene's germline CDR1 is MNHEY and CDR2 SMNVEV (reference sequence). This CDR3 has 14 amino acids. The V end was cut by 5 bases, the J end by 4 bases, with 12 bases between. In the original analysis: Estimation of nucleated cell counts was performed using reference gene primer amplification. The protocol was immunoSEQ multiplex PCR, while the TCRdb copy is restricted to in-frame clones and leaves out a portion. V, J and clone size derive from that table, while D and trimming were established from the DNA sequence. The sample lists more than 200,000 clones, 70% to 90% occurring once.

The receptor's source is a young man with active or convalescent COVID-19. This rearrangement joins TRBV27 to TRBJ1-5; the D gene is possibly TRBD1 (6 bases). The material sequenced was peripheral blood. In DNA form, the CDR3 reads TGTGCCAGCAGTGTCAGGGGTTCGAATCAGCCCCAGCATTTT. Protein product: CASSVRGSNQPQHF.